The rows below give T cell receptor beta chains drawn from one sample of a study of beta chain features in type 1 diabetes. The method was immunoSEQ multiplex PCR; TCRdb's version includes in-frame clones alone and lacks a portion of them. The table shows hundreds of thousands of clones, with roughly 15% occurring only once. Sequencing input: central memory CD4+ T cells from blood. Source of these receptors: a man aged 30-40 years in good health. CDR3s include the opening cysteine and the closing phenylalanine or tryptophan. A D gene is named only where the DNA matches it firmly. The size entry is marked missing in some rows and otherwise reads once, few, many or a size class.

j_gene	v_gene	abundance	d_gene	CDR3nt	CDR3aa
TRBJ1-4	TRBV4-1	NA	NA	TGCGCCAGCAGCCAAGTAACAGGAAGGGAAAAACTGTTTTTT	CASSQVTGREKLFF
TRBJ2-3	TRBV9	NA	TRBD2	TGTGCCAGCAGCGGCGGACTAGGCCAAGATACGCAGTATTTT	CASSGGLGQDTQYF
TRBJ2-2	TRBV15	few	TRBD2	TGTGCCACCCGGTCGGGTAGCGGGAGGCCCTATTCCAACACCGGGGAGCTGTTTTTT	CATRSGSGRPYSNTGELFF
TRBJ2-2	TRBV11-2	few	NA	TGTGCCAGCAGCTTACAGATGACCGGGGAGCTGTTTTTT	CASSLQMTGELFF
TRBJ2-3	TRBV4-1	NA	TRBD2	TGCGCCAGCAGCCAAGGAGGACTAGCGGGGGGAACAGATACGCAGTATTTT	CASSQGGLAGGTDTQYF
TRBJ1-5	TRBV6-1	NA	NA	TGTGCCAGCGGGCCCTGGGGAGACAATCAGCCCCAGCATTTT	CASGPWGDNQPQHF
TRBJ2-3	TRBV4-3	NA	TRBD2	TGCGCCAGCAGCCCAGAGCCTAGCGGGGGCCTTACTACGCAGTATTTT	CASSPEPSGGLTTQYF
TRBJ2-7	TRBV7-2	few	NA	TGTGCCAGCAGCTTAAAATCCGAGCAGTACTTC	CASSLKSEQYF
TRBJ2-7	TRBV5-1	few	NA	TGCGCCAGCAGCTTCTCTACCGGGACACCGTCCTACGAGCAGTACTTC	CASSFSTGTPSYEQYF
TRBJ2-5	TRBV4-3	NA	NA	TGCGCCAGCAGCCAAACGACAGTATTCCAAGAGACCCAGTACTTC	CASSQTTVFQETQYF
TRBJ1-3	TRBV29-1	NA	NA	TGCAGCGCGGAGAAGGCCAACACCATATATTTT	CSAEKANTIYF
TRBJ2-5	TRBV9	many	TRBD2	TGTGCCAGCAGCACCCGGGGTAGCGGGACCGGGTTGGAGACCCAGTACTTC	CASSTRGSGTGLETQYF
TRBJ1-2	TRBV6-5	few	NA	TGTGCCAGCAGTTATGATTCCCGGACCGTCTATGGCTACACCTTC	CASSYDSRTVYGYTF
TRBJ2-5	TRBV19	NA	NA	TGTGCCAGTAGCGCAAAATACCGGCAAGAGACCCAGTACTTC	CASSAKYRQETQYF
TRBJ2-1	TRBV15	many	NA	TGTGCCACCTGGGAGTACTCCTACAATGAGCAGTTCTTC	CATWEYSYNEQFF
TRBJ1-2	TRBV5-6	many	NA	TGTGCCAGCAGCTTGAAGGGCAACTATGGCTACACCTTC	CASSLKGNYGYTF
TRBJ1-4	TRBV4-1	NA	TRBD1	TGCGCCAGCAGCCAAGATGGGACAGGGGTTGAAAAACTGTTTTTT	CASSQDGTGVEKLFF
TRBJ1-1	TRBV5-1	few	TRBD1	TGCGCCAGCAGCCTACGGGACAGGGGGCCGGGCGGAGGTGAAGCTTTCTTT	CASSLRDRGPGGGEAFF
TRBJ2-1	TRBV5-4	NA	NA	TGTGCCAGCAGCTTGGGATCCCGAGGCCCCGGCAATGAGCAGTTCTTC	CASSLGSRGPGNEQFF
TRBJ1-1	TRBV7-9	few	TRBD1	TGTGCCAGCAGCCTGGGACAGGGAATTGAAGCTTTCTTT	CASSLGQGIEAFF
TRBJ1-2	TRBV2	NA	NA	TGTGCCAGCAGTGAGTTAAGGCTGAACTATGGCTACACCTTC	CASSELRLNYGYTF
TRBJ2-2	TRBV7-9	few	NA	TGTGCCAGCAGCTTAGGTCACACCGGGGAGCTGTTTTTT	CASSLGHTGELFF
TRBJ1-4	TRBV4-1	few	TRBD1	TGCGCCAGCAAGACGACCGGGACAGGGTATGAAAAACTGTTTTTT	CASKTTGTGYEKLFF
TRBJ1-2	TRBV13	few	NA	TGTGCCAGCAGCTTCGGTCAGCTGGATGGCTACACCTTC	CASSFGQLDGYTF
TRBJ2-2	TRBV4-3	few	TRBD2	TGCGCCAGCAGCCTCTTAGCGGGAAAGAACACCGGGGAGCTGTTTTTT	CASSLLAGKNTGELFF
TRBJ2-3	TRBV5-4	few	TRBD1	TGTGCCAGCCATGACAGGGGCGGAGATACGCAGTATTTT	CASHDRGGDTQYF
TRBJ2-2	TRBV4-3	NA	TRBD2	TGCGCCAGCAGCCCGCTGACTAGCGGGAGCCCCACCGGGGAGCTGTTTTTT	CASSPLTSGSPTGELFF
TRBJ2-1	TRBV27	many	TRBD2	TGTGCCAGCAGTTTATCGGGACTAGCGGGAGGGCCTCAAGGAGAGCAGTTCTTC	CASSLSGLAGGPQGEQFF
TRBJ2-5	TRBV7-2	NA	TRBD2	TGTGCCAGCAAAGCGGGAGTCCTCCAAGAGACCCAGTACTTC	CASKAGVLQETQYF
TRBJ1-2	TRBV6-1	few	NA	TGTGCCAGCAGTGAAGCAACGAGGGACCTCTACACCTTC	CASSEATRDLYTF
TRBJ2-5	TRBV11-2	NA	TRBD2	TGTGCCAGCAGCCCCCCGGGGGGGAGGAAGACCCAGTACTTC	CASSPPGGRKTQYF
TRBJ1-5	TRBV7-9	NA	NA	TGTGCCAGCAGCACCCACGGCAATCAGCCCCAGCATTTT	CASSTHGNQPQHF
TRBJ2-5	TRBV6-5	NA	NA	TGTGCCAGCAGTGGGGCACTAGCTACCCAAGAGACCCAGTACTTC	CASSGALATQETQYF
TRBJ2-4	TRBV6-1	NA	TRBD2	TGTGCCAGCAGTGACGGGGGGGCAAGCGAAAACATTCAGTACTTC	CASSDGGASENIQYF
TRBJ2-6	TRBV7-9	NA	NA	TGTGCCAGCAGCTCGCTAAAGTCTGGGGCCAACGTCCTGACTTTC	CASSSLKSGANVLTF
TRBJ2-1	TRBV6-5	NA	NA	TGTGCCAGCAGCGGTAGACGTGACGCATACAATGAGCAGTTCTTC	CASSGRRDAYNEQFF